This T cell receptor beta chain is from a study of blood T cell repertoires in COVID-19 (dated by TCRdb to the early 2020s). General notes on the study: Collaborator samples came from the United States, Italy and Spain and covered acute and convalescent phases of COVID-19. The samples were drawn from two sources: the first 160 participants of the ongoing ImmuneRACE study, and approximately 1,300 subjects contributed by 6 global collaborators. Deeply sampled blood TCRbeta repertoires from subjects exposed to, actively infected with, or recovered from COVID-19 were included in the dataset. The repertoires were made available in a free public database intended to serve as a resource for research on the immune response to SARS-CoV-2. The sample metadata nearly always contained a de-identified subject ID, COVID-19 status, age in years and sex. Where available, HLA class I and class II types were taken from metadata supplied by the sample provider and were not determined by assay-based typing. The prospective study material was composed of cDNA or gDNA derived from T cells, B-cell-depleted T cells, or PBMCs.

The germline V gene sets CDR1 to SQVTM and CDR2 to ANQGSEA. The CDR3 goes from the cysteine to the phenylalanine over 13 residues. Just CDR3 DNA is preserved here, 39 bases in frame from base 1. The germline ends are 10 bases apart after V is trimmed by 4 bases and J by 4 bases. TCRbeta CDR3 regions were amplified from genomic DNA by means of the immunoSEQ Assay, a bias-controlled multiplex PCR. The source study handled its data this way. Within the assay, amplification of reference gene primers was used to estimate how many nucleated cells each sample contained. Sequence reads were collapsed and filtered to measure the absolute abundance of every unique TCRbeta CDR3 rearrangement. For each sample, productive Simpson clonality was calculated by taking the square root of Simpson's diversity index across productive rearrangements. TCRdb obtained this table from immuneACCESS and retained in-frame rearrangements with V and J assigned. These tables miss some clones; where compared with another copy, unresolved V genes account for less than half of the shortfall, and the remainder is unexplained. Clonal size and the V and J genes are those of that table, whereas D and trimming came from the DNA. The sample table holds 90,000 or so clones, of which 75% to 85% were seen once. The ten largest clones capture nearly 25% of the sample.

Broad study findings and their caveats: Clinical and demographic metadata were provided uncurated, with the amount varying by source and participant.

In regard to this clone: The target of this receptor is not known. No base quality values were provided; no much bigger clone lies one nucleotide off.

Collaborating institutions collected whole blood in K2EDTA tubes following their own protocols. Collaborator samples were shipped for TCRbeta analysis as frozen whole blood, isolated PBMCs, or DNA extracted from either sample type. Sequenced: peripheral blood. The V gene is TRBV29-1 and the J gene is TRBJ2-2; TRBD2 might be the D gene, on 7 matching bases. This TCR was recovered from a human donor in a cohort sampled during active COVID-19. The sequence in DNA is TGCAGCGTTGTGGGAGGGGGCACCGGGGAGCTGTTTTTT. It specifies CSVVGGGTGELFF.